The subject of this entry is one TCR beta chain. Its matching antigen is unknown. Trimming cost V 4 bases and J 2 bases, with 18 bases left between them. CDR1 is MNHNS, CDR2 SASEGT, per germline. CDR3 length: 17 amino acids. The repertoire was sequenced with immunoSEQ multiplex PCR; TCRdb's copy has only in-frame clones and lacks some. Of thousands of clones listed, around 80% are singletons. These data belong to a study of PD-1 blockade in classical Hodgkin lymphoma. Each of the patients experienced relapse following autologous stem cell transplantation, and their brentuximab vedotin exposure differed. Findings and caveats of the study: CD4+ TCR diversity rose significantly by C4D1, and CD8+ TCR diversity did not.

This chain links TRBV6-1 with TRBJ1-5; possibly TRBD1 for D (5 bases). The source of this sequence is a human donor with classical Hodgkin lymphoma. The sample consisted of peripheral blood mononuclear cells (PBMCs), taken at baseline. The CDR3 protein is CASSADAPGNGNQPQHF. In nucleotides, the CDR3 is TGTGCCAGCAGTGCCGACGCCCCAGGGAACGGCAATCAGCCCCAGCATTTT.